This record concerns one T cell receptor (beta chain) sequence. It has no known antigen specificity. No base quality information exists; no much larger clone differs at one position. Using the deep immunoSEQ assay, multiplex PCR amplified TCR CDR3 regions from genomic DNA. Extracted genomic DNA from each cell subset was distributed evenly across all wells of several immunoSEQ 96-well plates, and each plate was treated as a replicate. For sorted subsets, roughly 200 ng of genomic DNA, equivalent to around 30,000 T cell genomes, went into each replicate PCR. Purified libraries were quantified with a Qubit 3.0 fluorometer, sized on a Bioanalyzer 2100, and re-quantified with the KAPA Library Quantification kit. Each immunoSEQ 96-well plate was sequenced on its own single-read 150-cycle Illumina NextSeq 550 flow cell. The paper's data handling went like this. Because only junctional sequences without quality scores were contained in the immunoSEQ output, filtering matching that applied to full-length reads could not be performed. To assign V/J genes and CDR3, sequences were annotated against IMGT germline references using PyIR, a Python wrapper for IgBLAST v1.9. Reads were filtered out if the reads had weak V/J assignments (E-value above 1e-6), no CDR3, stop codons, out-of-frame junctions, or ambiguous translated residues. V3J clonotypes were defined as sequences sharing the same inferred V gene, J gene, and CDR3 amino acid sequence. To compute the percentage overlap between repertoires, the number of shared unique clonotypes was divided by the size of the smaller repertoire. RTK rarefaction, the Chao1 estimator, and Recon v2.1 estimates of unobserved clonotypes were used to assess repertoire richness. OLGA was used to compute generation probabilities for all TCRbeta clonotypes that the gDNA method yielded from a handful of donors. TCRdb took over this immuneACCESS table, retaining in-frame rearrangements with V and J assigned. Such tables are incomplete; in checked studies, under half of the missing clones stem from an unresolved V gene, and the remainder is unexplained. V, J and clone size were drawn from that table, and D and trimming were deduced from the DNA. For this sample the table gives 1.6 million or so clones, of which roughly 95% were detected only once. 1.2% of the sample lies in the top ten.

From a lookup of the germline V gene, CDR1 and CDR2 are SGHDN and FVKESK. The CDR3 contains 14 residues, cysteine and phenylalanine counted. CDR3 DNA is the only sequence kept; it has 42 bases, read in frame from the first base. From V the trimming removes 4 bases and from J it removes 3 bases, while the gene matches leave 4 bases of the junction unaccounted for. This record comes from a study of shared clonotypes between healthy human individuals (dated by TCRdb to about 2020). Some background on the complete study: The cohort comprised a couple of women and a few men aged 18 to 49 years. To estimate repertoire size and how much clonotype sharing occurs between individuals, the study deeply sequenced the blood TCR repertoires of a handful of healthy adults. Per donor, three plates each were used for CD4 naive and CD4 memory, two for CD8 naive, and one for CD8 memory. Between about 0.8 and 9 billion PBMCs per donor were obtained by leukapheresis. Different laboratories and diverse techniques were used to prepare libraries and sequence TCR repertoires, to increase sequencing depth and limit assay-specific biases. Results and caveats for the whole study, not just this receptor: Rarefaction of sorted-subset datasets indicated incomplete sequencing despite the large sequencing depth. Larger estimated clonotype richness was generally found for naive subsets than for memory subsets. Compared with non-shared clonotypes, clonotypes shared by all four sorted-subset donors had higher generation probabilities. Sampling was limited to blood, and TCR repertoires in tissue likely differ from TCR repertoires in blood. Pairwise subsampling indicated that sequencing depth was expected to affect the degree of clonotype sharing among donors. Approximately 5% of naive CD4, 3.5% of naive CD8, approximately 2% of memory CD4, and about 0.4% of memory CD8 clonotypes were shared across several donors. The small number of donors limited the genetic and exposure-history diversity represented.

The donors were healthy, HIV-negative adults who had no recently reported acute infections or vaccinations. Every donor was a Caucasian adult living in Nashville, Tennessee, USA. Magnetic negative selection was used to enrich CD4+ T cells, after which naive cells were positively selected on CD45RA and the negative fraction became the memory subset. Blood was obtained by leukapheresis, after which PBMCs were separated by Ficoll-Histopaque density gradient centrifugation and cryopreserved in liquid nitrogen vapor phase. Analytical flow cytometry was used to check the purity and quantity of each magnetically sorted T cell population. From each sorted fraction, genomic DNA was isolated and quantified by UV absorbance on a Nanodrop 2000c.

The rearranged segments are TRBV14 and TRBJ2-7, with 9 junctional bases fitting TRBD1. The source material was naive CD4+ T cells sorted from blood. The cell subset or site label, as the study defines it: CD45RA+ positively selected. The source of this sequence is a man younger than 45 in good health. Here the CDR3 is given as CASSLGQGNYEQYF. The nucleotide sequence reads as follows: TGTGCCAGCAGCCTGGGACAGGGTAACTACGAGCAGTACTTC.